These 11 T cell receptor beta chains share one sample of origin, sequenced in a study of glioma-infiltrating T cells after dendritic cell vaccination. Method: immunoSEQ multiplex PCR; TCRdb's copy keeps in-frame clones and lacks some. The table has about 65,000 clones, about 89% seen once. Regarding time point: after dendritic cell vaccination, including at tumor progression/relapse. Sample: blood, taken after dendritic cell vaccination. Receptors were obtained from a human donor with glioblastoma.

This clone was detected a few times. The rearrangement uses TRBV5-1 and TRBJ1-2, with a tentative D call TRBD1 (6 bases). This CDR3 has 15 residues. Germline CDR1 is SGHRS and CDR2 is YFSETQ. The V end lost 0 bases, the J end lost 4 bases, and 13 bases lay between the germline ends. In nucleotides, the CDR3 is TGCGCCAGCAGCTTGGCCCAACAGGGAATCTATGGCTACACCTTC. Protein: CASSLAQQGIYGYTF.

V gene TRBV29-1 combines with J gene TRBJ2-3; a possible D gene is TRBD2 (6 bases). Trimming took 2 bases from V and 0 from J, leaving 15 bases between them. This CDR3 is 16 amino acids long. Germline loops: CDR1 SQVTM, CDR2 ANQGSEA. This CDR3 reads CSVEFVVAASTDTQYF. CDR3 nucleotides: TGCAGCGTTGAATTTGTGGTAGCGGCTAGCACAGATACGCAGTATTTT.

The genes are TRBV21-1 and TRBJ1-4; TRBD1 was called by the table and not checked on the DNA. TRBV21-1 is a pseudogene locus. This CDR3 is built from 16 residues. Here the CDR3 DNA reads TGTGCCAGCAGTCCGACAGGAGAGGGGGATAATGAAAAACTGTTTTTT. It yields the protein CASSPTGEGDNEKLFF.

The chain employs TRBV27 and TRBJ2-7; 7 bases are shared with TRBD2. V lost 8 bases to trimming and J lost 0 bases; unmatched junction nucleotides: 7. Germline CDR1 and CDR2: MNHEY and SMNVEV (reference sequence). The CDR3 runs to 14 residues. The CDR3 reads CASSRGSYSYEQYF. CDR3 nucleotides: TGTGCCAGCTCGCGGGGGTCGTACTCCTACGAGCAGTACTTC.

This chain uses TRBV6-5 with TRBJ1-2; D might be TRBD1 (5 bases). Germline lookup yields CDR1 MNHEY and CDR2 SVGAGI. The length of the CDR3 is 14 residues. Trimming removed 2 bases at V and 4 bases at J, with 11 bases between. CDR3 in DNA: TGTGCCAGCAGTTACGGGCAGGGTGGCTATGGCTACACCTTC. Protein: CASSYGQGGYGYTF.

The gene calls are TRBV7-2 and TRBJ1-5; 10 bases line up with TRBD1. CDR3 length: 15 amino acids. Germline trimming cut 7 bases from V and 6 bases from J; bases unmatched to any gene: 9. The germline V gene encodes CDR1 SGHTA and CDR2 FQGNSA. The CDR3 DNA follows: TGTGCCAGCACCTTGGTGGGACAGGGGAGTCAGCCCCAGCATTTT. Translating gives CASTLVGQGSQPQHF.

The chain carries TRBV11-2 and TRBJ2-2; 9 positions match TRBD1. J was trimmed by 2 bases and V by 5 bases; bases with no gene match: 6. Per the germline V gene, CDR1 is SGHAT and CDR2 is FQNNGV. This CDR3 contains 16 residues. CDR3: CASSPRTGANTGELFF. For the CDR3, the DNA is TGTGCCAGCAGCCCGAGGACAGGGGCTAACACCGGGGAGCTGTTTTTT.

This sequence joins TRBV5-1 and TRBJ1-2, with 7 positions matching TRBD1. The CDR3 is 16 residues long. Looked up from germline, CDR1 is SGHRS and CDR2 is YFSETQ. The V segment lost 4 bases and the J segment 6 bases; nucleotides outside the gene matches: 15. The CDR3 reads CASSPELYNRGDGYTF. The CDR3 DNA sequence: TGCGCCAGCAGCCCCGAGTTGTATAACAGGGGTGATGGCTACACCTTC.

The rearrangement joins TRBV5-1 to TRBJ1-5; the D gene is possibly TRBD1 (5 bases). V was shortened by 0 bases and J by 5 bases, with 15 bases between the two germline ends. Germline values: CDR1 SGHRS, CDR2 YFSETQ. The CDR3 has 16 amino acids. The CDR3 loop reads CASSLGLGGTDQPQHF. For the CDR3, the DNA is TGCGCCAGCAGCTTGGGCCTTGGGGGGACGGATCAGCCCCAGCATTTT.

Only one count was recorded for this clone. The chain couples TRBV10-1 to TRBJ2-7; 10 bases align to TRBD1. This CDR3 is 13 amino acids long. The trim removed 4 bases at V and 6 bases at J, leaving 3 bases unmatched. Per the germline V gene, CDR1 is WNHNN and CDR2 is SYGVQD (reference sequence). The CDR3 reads CASSVDRGREQYF. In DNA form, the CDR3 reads TGCGCCAGCAGTGTCGACAGGGGGCGCGAGCAGTACTTC.

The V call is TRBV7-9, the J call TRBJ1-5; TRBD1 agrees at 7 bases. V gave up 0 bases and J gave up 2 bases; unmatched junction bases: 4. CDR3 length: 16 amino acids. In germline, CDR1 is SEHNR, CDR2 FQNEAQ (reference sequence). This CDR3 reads CASSLASGTGNQPQHF. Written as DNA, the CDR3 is TGTGCCAGCAGCTTAGCGTCCGGGACAGGCAATCAGCCCCAGCATTTT.